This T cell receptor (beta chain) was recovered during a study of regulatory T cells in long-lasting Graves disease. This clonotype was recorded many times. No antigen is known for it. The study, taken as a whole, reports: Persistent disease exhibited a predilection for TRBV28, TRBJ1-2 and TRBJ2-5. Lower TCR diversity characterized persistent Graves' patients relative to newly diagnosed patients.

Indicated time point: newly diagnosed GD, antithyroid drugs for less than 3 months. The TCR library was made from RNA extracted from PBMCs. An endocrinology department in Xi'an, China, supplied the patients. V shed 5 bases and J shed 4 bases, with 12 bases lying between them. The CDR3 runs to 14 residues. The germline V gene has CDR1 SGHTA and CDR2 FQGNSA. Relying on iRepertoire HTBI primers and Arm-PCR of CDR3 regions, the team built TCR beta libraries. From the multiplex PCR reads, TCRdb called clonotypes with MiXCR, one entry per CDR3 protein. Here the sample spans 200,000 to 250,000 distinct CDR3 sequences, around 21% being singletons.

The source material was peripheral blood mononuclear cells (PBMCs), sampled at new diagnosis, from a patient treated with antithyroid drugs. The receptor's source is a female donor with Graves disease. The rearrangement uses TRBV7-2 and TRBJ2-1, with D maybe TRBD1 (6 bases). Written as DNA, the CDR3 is TGTGCCAGCAGCCGGGAAGGGGGTTACAATGAGCAGTTCTTC. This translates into CASSREGGYNEQFF.